This T cell receptor (beta chain) stems from a study of cytomegalovirus exposure and HLA in healthy donors. Study summary: Among the 398 genotyped donors, just over 80% were placed in the Caucasian-associated ancestry cluster. Findings of the study overall: Many donors shared some public TCRs, even though most TCR sequences were rare.

Germline-derived CDR1 and CDR2 are WSHSY and SAAADI. V was clipped by 7 bases and J by 5 bases; unmatched bases: 7. The CDR3 extends over 14 amino acids. 60 Vbeta and 13 Jbeta primers were used in PCR. Here immunoSEQ multiplex PCR was the method, and the copy in TCRdb shows in-frame clones only, minus some. The table has roughly 250,000 clones, approximately 70% seen once. As to this clone: Its target is not known.

The specimen was PBMCs. The receptor was derived from a female donor in good health and CMV-seronegative. This chain links TRBV10-2 with TRBJ2-1; 8 bases align to TRBD1. The CDR3 sequence is CASNFQGADNEQFF. CDR3 in DNA: TGCGCCAGCAATTTCCAGGGGGCGGACAATGAGCAGTTCTTC.